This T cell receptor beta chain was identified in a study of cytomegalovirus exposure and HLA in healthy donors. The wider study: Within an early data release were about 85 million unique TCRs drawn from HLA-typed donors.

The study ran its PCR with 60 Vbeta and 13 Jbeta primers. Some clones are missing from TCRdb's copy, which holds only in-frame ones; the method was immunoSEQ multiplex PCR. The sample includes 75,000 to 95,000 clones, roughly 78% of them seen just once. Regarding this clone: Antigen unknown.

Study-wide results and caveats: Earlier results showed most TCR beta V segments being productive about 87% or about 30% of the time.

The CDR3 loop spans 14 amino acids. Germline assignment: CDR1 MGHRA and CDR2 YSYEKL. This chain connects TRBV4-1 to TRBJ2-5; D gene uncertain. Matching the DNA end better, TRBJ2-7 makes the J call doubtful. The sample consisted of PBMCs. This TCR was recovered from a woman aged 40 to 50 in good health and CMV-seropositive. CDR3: CASSQSRFSYEQYF. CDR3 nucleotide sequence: TGCGCCAGCAGCCAATCCCGTTTCTCCTACGAGCAGTACTTC.